This TCR beta chain was obtained from a study of shared clonotypes between healthy human individuals. Healthy HIV-negative adults without recent acute infections or vaccinations served as donors. Each sorted subset replicate got 200 ng genomic DNA, roughly 33,000 genomes. Only in-frame clones appear in the TCRdb table, and some are missing; sequencing was by immunoSEQ multiplex PCR. The sample lists 2 million to 2.5 million clones; approximately 94% were seen once. Material: naive CD4+ T cells sorted from blood. As to subset: CD45RA+ positively selected. The source is a man aged 18 to 30 in good health.

CDR3 residues: CAISGPSTDTQYF. DNA of the CDR3: TGTGCCATCAGTGGGCCTAGCACAGATACGCAGTATTTT. This rearrangement joins TRBV10-3 to TRBJ2-3; the D is unclear. Germline assignment: CDR1 ENHRY and CDR2 SYGVKD. V lost 4 bases and J lost 0, with 5 bases in between. CDR3 length: 13 residues.